The next 4 T cell receptor beta chains were all read from a single sample in a study of early T cells in non-severe SARS-CoV-2 infection (dated by TCRdb to the early 2020s). Library creation used 5' RACE. Sequencing was carried out with a NextSeq 500. Clones were called with MiXCR by TCRdb after fastp trimmed the public reads at Q25, and only in-frame beta chains were retained. Each entry is one CDR3 protein sequence, shown with its most common DNA and genes. The sample includes 100,000 to 120,000 distinct CDR3 sequences, with about 12% observed a single time. 3% to 4.5% of the sample belongs to the ten largest clones. The specimen was whole blood, collected at baseline. These receptors were collected from an adult who was a healthcare worker with PCR-confirmed SARS-CoV-2 infection or an uninfected control (not recorded which).

This clonotype was found a few times. This chain connects TRBV7-8 to TRBJ2-3, with D perhaps TRBD2 (7 bases). V dropped 5 bases and J dropped 4 bases, with 13 bases sitting between them. The CDR3 extends over 14 amino acids. In germline, CDR1 is SGHVS, CDR2 FQNEAQ. In DNA form, the CDR3 reads TGTGCCAGCAGCCCCCGGCGGGGGCCAGATACGCAGTATTTT. Translating gives CASSPRRGPDTQYF.

A few counts support this clonotype. The V call is TRBV29-1, the J call TRBJ1-2, with a weak D call TRBD1 (6 bases). Germline V gene data show CDR1 as SQVTM and CDR2 as ANQGSEA. V was shortened by 8 bases and J by 7 bases, with 14 bases between the two germline ends. The CDR3 consists of 11 residues. The CDR3 DNA follows: TGCAGCCTGTGGACAGAAGGTGGCTACACCTTC. It translates to CSLWTEGGYTF.

This clonotype came up many times. The gene calls are TRBV28 and TRBJ1-2; D call uncertain. The CDR3 totals 11 residues. The V gene's germline CDR1 is MDHEN and CDR2 SYDVKM. V dropped 3 bases and J dropped 6 bases, with 5 bases sitting between them. The CDR3 spells CASSFSHGYTF. CDR3 DNA: TGTGCCAGCAGTTTTTCCCATGGCTACACCTTC.

The chain couples TRBV15 to TRBJ2-7, with 9 bases identical to TRBD2. This CDR3 has 16 amino acids. V shed 1 base, J shed 6 bases, and the junction held 10 bases outside the gene matches. The V gene's germline CDR1 is LNHNV and CDR2 YYDKDF (reference sequence). For the CDR3, the DNA is TGTGCCACCAGCAGAGTCGGAGGCGGGGGGGCTGTCGAGCAGTACTTC. Encoded protein: CATSRVGGGGAVEQYF.